This T cell receptor beta chain was documented in a study of blood T cell repertoires in COVID-19. Study-level information: Donors in the United States, Italy and Spain gave samples during acute or convalescent COVID-19.

Trimming removed 5 bases at V and 1 base at J, with 8 bases between. The germline gives CDR1 SEHNR, CDR2 FQNEAQ (reference sequence). This CDR3 comprises 13 residues. The data were produced by immunoSEQ multiplex PCR, yet TCRdb's version contains in-frame clones alone and is incomplete. The sample shows around 170,000 clones, over 65% of them seen only once. What was sequenced was peripheral blood. The V gene is TRBV7-9, the J gene TRBJ1-1, with no clear D. The source of this sequence is a woman older than 75 with acute or convalescent COVID-19. For the CDR3, the DNA is TGTGCCAGCAGCCCCTCCTCGAACACTGAAGCTTTCTTT. Its translation is CASSPSSNTEAFF.